The subject of this entry is one T cell receptor beta chain. This clonotype was detected ten times or more. No cognate antigen has been identified for it. No much larger clonotype is one base removed from it; base qualities were not supplied. This sample stems from a study of spatial heterogeneity in lung cancer (dated by TCRdb to the late 2010s). Regarding the complete study: Beta-chain transcripts were consistently detected in greater numbers than alpha-chain transcripts, which likely reflected higher beta-chain transcript abundance. At surgery, both alpha and beta chains were TCR-sequenced in over 200 tumor regions, 63 to 65 matched nontumor lung samples and a few dozen PBMC samples. In non-small cell lung cancer, the study quantitatively compared TCR alpha and beta repertoires across several tumor regions, matched nontumor lung, and blood. In the raw uncorrected reads, each unique combination of TCR and UMI appeared more than ten times on average. Nonsynonymous mutation counts, determined by whole-exome sequencing of tumor tissue, were related to features of the TCR repertoire.

The CDR3 starts with the cysteine, ends with the phenylalanine, and has 14 residues. Only CDR3 DNA remains: 42 bases, in frame from the first base. The germline V gene supplies CDR1 SGHTA and CDR2 FQGNSA. V lost 4 bases and J lost 3 bases; the stretch between them is 7 bases long. Explained via the paper, the time point label denotes: sample taken at primary tumor resection. For TCR sequencing, whole RNA was extracted from tumor and nontumor lung tissue, or from cryopreserved PBMC samples, and no cell sorting was done. Donors were about 70 patients with early-stage, untreated non-small cell lung cancer from the lung TRACERx cohort. Only patients with enough RNA available from two or more tumor regions were chosen for TCR sequencing. The library relied on 5' RACE. TCRdb names NextSeq 500 as the instrument used. In the TCR library protocol, a unique molecular identifier was attached to each TCR cDNA molecule so that PCR and sequencing errors could be corrected. As for how the authors treated the data: TCR identification, UMI-based error correction and CDR3 extraction were performed with Decombinator tools. Expanded TCRs were defined as those above a frequency of 2 per 1,000, corresponding to the top 1% of the tumor frequency distribution. Rényi diversity was computed with the R vegan package after subsampling each repertoire 100 times to 5,000 TCRs. To build CDR3 similarity networks, amino acid triplet string-kernel similarity was used, and CDR3s were connected when their pairwise similarity was above 0.82. The raw public reads went through TCRdb reprocessing: fastp at Q25, MiXCR clone calling, in-frame beta chains kept. One record per CDR3 amino acid sequence lists the most common genes and DNA. The V and J calls follow TCRdb's processing rather than the paper's. Here the sample has roughly 48,000 distinct CDR3 sequences; approximately 5.3% occur a single time. The ten top clones hold 11% of the sample.

Study-wide conclusions, independent of this receptor: Confirming at a functional level the hypothesis that regional TCRs recognize regional mutations was considered to require additional single-cell paired TCR alpha and beta sequencing. Ubiquitous expanded tumor TCRs showed up in blood more often at tumor resection than at routine follow-up.

The source was PBMCs, collected at surgery. The source of this sequence is a male donor with early-stage non-small cell lung cancer. The rearranged segments are TRBV7-2 and TRBJ2-6; the D gene remains uncertain. In nucleotide form, the sequence is TGTGCCAGCAGCTCGCCTTATGGGGCCAACGTCCTGACTTTC. It translates as CASSSPYGANVLTF.